Included here is one T cell receptor (beta chain) sequence, with context. The antigen it recognizes is unknown. No much larger clonotype is one base removed from it; base qualities were not supplied. This sample was included in a study of identical twins (dated by TCRdb to the mid-2010s). Turning to the overall study: The study deep-sequenced TCR alpha and beta repertoires from monozygotic twins, unrelated adults of various ages and cord blood to test whether fetal clonotypes persist. Replicate twin experiments were performed at different times using different library preparation protocols to rule out contamination. What the research found in general, with its limitations: A weaker excess of twin sharing was found in beta out-of-frame sequences because the signal-to-noise ratio was lowered by fewer shared sequences. Fewer insertions were carried by abundant cord blood beta clonotypes; a weaker similar trend was observed in young adult naive repertoires, while no such trend was observed in memory repertoires. In monozygotic twins, recombination models systematically underestimated out-of-frame TCR alpha sharing, but the models matched the sharing seen between unrelated individuals. Compared with coincidental sharing between unrelated individuals, out-of-frame TCR alpha sequences shared between twins had an excess of sequences with low generation probability. Because the same donors could not be followed over many years, the conclusions relied on cross-sectional statistical analysis. Zero-insertion analyses could be partly confounded by invariant T cells such as MAIT and iNKT, although diverse VJ usage argued against such confounding for most clonotypes.

Libraries came from 5' RACE. The data were produced on an Illumina HiSeq 2000. A universal primer binding site was introduced by template switching, and a unique molecular identifier was present in the final cDNA, enabling accurate counting of TCR cDNA molecules. Specific primers in the conserved constant-segment region were used to synthesize first-strand cDNA for TCR alpha and beta chains. Each cDNA library was double barcoded, with a SMART-Mk sample barcode plus Illumina barcodes, to control for contamination. TruSeq adapter sequences along with Illumina sample barcodes were introduced in two successive PCR steps. The Illumina HiSeq platform was used with custom primers to sequence TCR alpha and beta cDNA libraries. In the source study's methods: Raw reads were processed with MiGEC to extract unique molecular identifiers, and MiXCR was used to determine CDR3 positions. For each individual, recombination models were inferred using an EM algorithm with the repgenHMM and IGoR tools. The analysis of shared clonotypes was done with the tcR package in R, with sharing normalized by the product of cloneset sizes. To study raw recombination free of thymic and clonal selection effects, out-of-frame nonproductive sequences were analyzed. The public reads were reprocessed in TCRdb via fastp at Q25 and MiXCR, keeping in-frame beta chains. Each CDR3 protein gets just one entry, which takes the most common genes and DNA from the rows behind it. What appears here as the V and J calls and clone size reflects TCRdb's work, not the paper's. This sample has some 500,000 distinct CDR3 sequences in its table, and over 8.5% of those were observed once. Of the sample, 3% falls within the top ten clones.

Every donor in the study was a healthy Caucasian. Three pairs of female monozygotic twins, all aged 18 to 29 years, were included in the twin cohort. The RNA used for TCR libraries was isolated from peripheral blood mononuclear cells. The germline V gene supplies CDR1 SGHTA and CDR2 FQGNSA. The CDR3, cysteine through phenylalanine, is 16 amino acids long. The only DNA kept is the CDR3, 48 bases in frame from the first base. Trimming removed 1 base from V and 9 bases from J; the gene matches leave 8 bases unexplained. This sample was shared with a second study, whose subject was yellow fever vaccine responses in identical twins. According to the second study: According to the authors, the vaccine-induced T cell response in identical twins seemed to be partly convergent and partly specific to each individual. The study precisely tracked vaccine-responding T cell clones in identical twins.

The sequence links TRBV7-2 to TRBJ2-3, with 12 bases matching TRBD2. This clonotype was obtained from a woman aged 18-30 years in good health. The material sequenced was PBMCs. CDR3 protein: CASSLVSSGGANTQYF. Read as DNA, the sequence is TGTGCCAGCAGCTTAGTGTCTAGCGGGGGGGCAAACACGCAGTATTTT.